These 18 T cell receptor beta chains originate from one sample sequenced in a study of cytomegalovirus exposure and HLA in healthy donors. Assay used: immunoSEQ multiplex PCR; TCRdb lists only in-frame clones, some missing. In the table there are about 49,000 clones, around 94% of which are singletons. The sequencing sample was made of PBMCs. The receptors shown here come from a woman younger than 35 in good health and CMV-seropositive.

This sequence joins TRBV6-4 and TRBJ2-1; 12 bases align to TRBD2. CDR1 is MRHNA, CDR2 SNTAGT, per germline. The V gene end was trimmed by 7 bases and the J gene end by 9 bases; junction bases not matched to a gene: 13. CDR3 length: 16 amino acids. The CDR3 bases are TGTGCCAGCAAACAGACTAGCGGGGGAGCCACATCTGAGCAGTTCTTC. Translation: CASKQTSGGATSEQFF.

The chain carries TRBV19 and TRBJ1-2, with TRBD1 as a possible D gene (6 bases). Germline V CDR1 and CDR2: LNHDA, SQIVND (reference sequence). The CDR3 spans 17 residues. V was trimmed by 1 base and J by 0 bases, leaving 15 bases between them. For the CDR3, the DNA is TGTGCCAGTAGTATAGCGGCCAGGGGCAGTGCTAACTATGGCTACACCTTC. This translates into CASSIAARGSANYGYTF.

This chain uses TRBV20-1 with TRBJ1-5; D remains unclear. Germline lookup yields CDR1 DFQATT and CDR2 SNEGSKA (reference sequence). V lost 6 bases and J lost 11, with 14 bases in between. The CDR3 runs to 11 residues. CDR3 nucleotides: TGCAGTGCCCTGACCTCCGCGGCCCAGCATTTT. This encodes CSALTSAAQHF.

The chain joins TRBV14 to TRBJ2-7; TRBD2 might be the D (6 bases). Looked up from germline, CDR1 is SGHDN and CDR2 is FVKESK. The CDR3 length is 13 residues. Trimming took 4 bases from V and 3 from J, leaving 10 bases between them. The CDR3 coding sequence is TGTGCCAGCAGCCCGCGACTAGGCTACGAGCAGTACTTC. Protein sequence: CASSPRLGYEQYF.

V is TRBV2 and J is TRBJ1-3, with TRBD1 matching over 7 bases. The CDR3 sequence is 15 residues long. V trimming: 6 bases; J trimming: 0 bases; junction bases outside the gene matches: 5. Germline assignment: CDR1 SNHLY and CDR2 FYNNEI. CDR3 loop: CASSGTALSGNTIYF. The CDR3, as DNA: TGTGCCAGCAGCGGGACAGCCCTCTCTGGAAACACCATATATTTT. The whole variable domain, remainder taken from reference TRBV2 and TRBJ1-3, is EPEVTQTPSHQVTQMGQEVILRCVPISNHLYFYWYRQILGQKVEFLVSFYNNEISEKSEIFDDQFSVERPDGSNFTLKIRSTKLEDSAMYFCASSGTALSGNTIYFGEGSWLTVV.

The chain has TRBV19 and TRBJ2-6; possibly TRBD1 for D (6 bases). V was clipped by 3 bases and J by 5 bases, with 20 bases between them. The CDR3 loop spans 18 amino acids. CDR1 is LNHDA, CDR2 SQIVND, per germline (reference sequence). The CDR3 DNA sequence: TGTGCCAGTAGTATGACCCCACACACAGGGAGCTGGGCCAACGTCCTGACTTTC. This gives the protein CASSMTPHTGSWANVLTF.

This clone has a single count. The CDR3 DNA reads TGTGCTAGTGGTTTGACCCTAGCGGGAGGCCCTTACAATGAGCAGTTCTTC. Its protein product is CASGLTLAGGPYNEQFF. The J gene is TRBJ2-1, the V gene TRBV12-5; 11 positions agree with TRBD2. The V gene end was trimmed by 2 bases and the J gene end by 4 bases; junction bases not matched to a gene: 7. Germline V gene data show CDR1 as LGHNT and CDR2 as FRNRAP. This CDR3 is 17 amino acids long.

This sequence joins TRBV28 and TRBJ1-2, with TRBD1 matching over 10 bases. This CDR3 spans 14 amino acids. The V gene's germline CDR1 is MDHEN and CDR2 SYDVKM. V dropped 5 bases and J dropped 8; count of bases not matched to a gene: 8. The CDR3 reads CASSPPGQGFGYTF. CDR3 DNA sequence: TGTGCCAGCAGTCCGCCGGGACAGGGGTTCGGCTACACCTTC.

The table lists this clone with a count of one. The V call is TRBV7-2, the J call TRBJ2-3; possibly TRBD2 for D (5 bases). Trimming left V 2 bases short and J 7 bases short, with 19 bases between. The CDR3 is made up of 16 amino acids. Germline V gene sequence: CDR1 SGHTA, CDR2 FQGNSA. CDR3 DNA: TGTGCCAGCAGCTTAAGAGGGCTAGTAGTCGAGCATACGCAGTATTTT. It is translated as CASSLRGLVVEHTQYF.

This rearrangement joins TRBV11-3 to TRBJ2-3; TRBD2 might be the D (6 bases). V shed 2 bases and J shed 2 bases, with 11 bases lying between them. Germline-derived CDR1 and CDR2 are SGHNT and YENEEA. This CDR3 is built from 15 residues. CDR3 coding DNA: TGTGCCAGCAGCTTAACGGGAGCCCCCACAGATACGCAGTATTTT. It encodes CASSLTGAPTDTQYF.

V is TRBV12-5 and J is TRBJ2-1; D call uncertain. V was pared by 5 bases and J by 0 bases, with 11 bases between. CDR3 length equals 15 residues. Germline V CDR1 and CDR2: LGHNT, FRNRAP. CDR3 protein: CASGPYPSSYNEQFF. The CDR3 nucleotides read TGTGCTAGTGGTCCCTACCCTAGCTCCTACAATGAGCAGTTCTTC.

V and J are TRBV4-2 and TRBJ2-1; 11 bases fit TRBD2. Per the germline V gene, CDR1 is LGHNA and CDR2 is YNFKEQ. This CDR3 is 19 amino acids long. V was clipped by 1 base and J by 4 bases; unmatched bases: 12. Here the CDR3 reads CASSQGLAGMAGGYNEQFF. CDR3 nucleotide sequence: TGTGCCAGCAGCCAAGGACTAGCGGGAATGGCGGGCGGGTACAATGAGCAGTTCTTC.

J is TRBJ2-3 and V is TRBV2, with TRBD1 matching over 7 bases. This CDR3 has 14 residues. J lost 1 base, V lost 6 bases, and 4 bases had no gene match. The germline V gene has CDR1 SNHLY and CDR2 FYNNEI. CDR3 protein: CASRDRGRTDTQYF. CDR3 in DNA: TGTGCCAGCAGAGATAGGGGGCGCACAGATACGCAGTATTTT.

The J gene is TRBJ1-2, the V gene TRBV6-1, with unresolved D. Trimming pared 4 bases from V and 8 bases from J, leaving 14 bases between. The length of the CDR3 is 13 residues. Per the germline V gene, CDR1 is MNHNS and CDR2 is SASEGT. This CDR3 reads CASSATETGGYTF. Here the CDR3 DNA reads TGTGCCAGCAGTGCCACAGAGACGGGAGGCTACACCTTC.

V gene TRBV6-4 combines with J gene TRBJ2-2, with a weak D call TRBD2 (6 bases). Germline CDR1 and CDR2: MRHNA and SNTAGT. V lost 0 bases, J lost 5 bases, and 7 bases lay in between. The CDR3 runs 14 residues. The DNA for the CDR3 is TGTGCCAGCAGTGACTCTGGGACTACCGGGGAGCTGTTTTTT. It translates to CASSDSGTTGELFF.

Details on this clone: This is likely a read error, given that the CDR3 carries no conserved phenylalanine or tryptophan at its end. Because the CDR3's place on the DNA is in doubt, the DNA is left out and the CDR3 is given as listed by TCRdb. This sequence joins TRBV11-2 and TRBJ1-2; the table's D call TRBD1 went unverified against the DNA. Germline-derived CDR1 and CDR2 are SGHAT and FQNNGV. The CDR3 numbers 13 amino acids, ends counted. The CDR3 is CASSLDTGTGAAT.

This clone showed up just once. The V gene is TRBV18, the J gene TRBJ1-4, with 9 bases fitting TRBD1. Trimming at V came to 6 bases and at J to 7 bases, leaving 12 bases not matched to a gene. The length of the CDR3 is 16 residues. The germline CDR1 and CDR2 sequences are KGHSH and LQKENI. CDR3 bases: TGTGCCAGCTCCCGGGACAGGGAAGCATTTGGTGAAAAACTGTTTTTT. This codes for CASSRDREAFGEKLFF.

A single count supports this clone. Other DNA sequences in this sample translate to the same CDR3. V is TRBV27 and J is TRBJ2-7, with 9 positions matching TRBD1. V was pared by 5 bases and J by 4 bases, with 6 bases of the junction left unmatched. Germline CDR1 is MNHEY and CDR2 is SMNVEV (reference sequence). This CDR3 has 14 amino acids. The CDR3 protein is CASSLGTGRYEQYF. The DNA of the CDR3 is TGTGCCAGCAGTCTCGGGACAGGGAGATACGAGCAGTACTTC.